A single sample is the source of the 8 T cell receptor beta chains below, sequenced in a study of cytomegalovirus exposure and HLA in healthy donors. Profiled with immunoSEQ multiplex PCR; TCRdb holds only in-frame clones, not every one. The sample includes some 330,000 clones, approximately 90% seen only once; the top ten take around 0.8%. Input material: PBMCs. Source of these receptors: a woman under 30 in good health and CMV-seronegative.

V usage is TRBV5-4 and J usage is TRBJ2-3; D ambiguous. V lost 2 bases and J lost 0, with 7 bases in between. Germline V gives CDR1 SGHNT, CDR2 YYREEE (reference sequence). This CDR3 comprises 14 residues. CDR3 coding DNA: TGTGCCAGCAGCTTACTCTATAGCACAGATACGCAGTATTTT. Translated, it gives CASSLLYSTDTQYF.

J is TRBJ2-3 and V is TRBV4-3; unclear D gene. The V gene's germline CDR1 is LGHNA and CDR2 YSLEER. The CDR3 runs 15 residues. Deletions cut 6 bases from V and 1 base from J, with 14 bases between. CDR3 protein: CASSPRFQGTDTQYF. The CDR3 bases are TGCGCCAGCAGTCCAAGATTCCAGGGCACAGATACGCAGTATTTT.

The chain couples TRBV6-5 to TRBJ1-2; 7 bases are shared with TRBD1. Trimming at V came to 9 bases and at J to 1 base, leaving 8 bases not matched to a gene. Germline V lookup: CDR1 MNHEY, CDR2 SVGAGI. The CDR3 consists of 14 residues. Here the CDR3 DNA reads TGTGCCAGTTTACCGGGACAGCTTAACTATGGCTACACCTTC. Translation: CASLPGQLNYGYTF.

The genes are TRBV9 and TRBJ2-5; a weak D match, TRBD1 (7 bases). The CDR3 runs 15 residues. V was pared by 4 bases and J by 1 base, with 14 bases between. CDR1 and CDR2 (germline): SGDLS, YYNGEE. In nucleotides, the CDR3 is TGTGCCAGCAGCCTCTCAGGGGGACTCCAAGAGACCCAGTACTTC. This sequence encodes CASSLSGGLQETQYF.

This sequence joins TRBV2 and TRBJ2-7; D is perhaps TRBD2 (5 bases). In germline, CDR1 is SNHLY, CDR2 FYNNEI. The V end lost 9 bases, the J end lost 2 bases, and 8 bases lay between the germline ends. This CDR3 has 11 amino acids. CDR3 in DNA: TGTGCCAGACGGGGTACCTACGAGCAGTACTTC. The encoded protein is CARRGTYEQYF.

This sequence joins TRBV28 and TRBJ2-1, with 13 bases lining up with TRBD2. This CDR3 has 15 residues. J gave up 2 bases and V 8 bases, and 3 bases lay outside the gene matches. The V gene's germline CDR1 is MDHEN and CDR2 SYDVKM. The CDR3 reads CASSGTSGTYNEQFF. The CDR3 DNA follows: TGTGCCAGCTCCGGGACTAGCGGGACCTACAATGAGCAGTTCTTC.

V usage is TRBV29-1 and J usage is TRBJ2-1; no clear D gene. Germline CDR1 is SQVTM and CDR2 is ANQGSEA. The CDR3 contains 12 residues. V was shortened by 0 bases and J by 8 bases, with 8 bases between the two germline ends. This chain's CDR3 is CSVEDELDEQFF. For the CDR3, the DNA is TGCAGCGTTGAAGATGAGCTGGATGAGCAGTTCTTC.

The chain links TRBV18 to TRBJ2-3; 7 bases are shared with TRBD1. CDR3 length: 14 amino acids. With 4 bases clipped from V and 2 bases from J, the junction kept 3 bases outside the gene matches. In germline, CDR1 is KGHSH, CDR2 LQKENI. The CDR3 sequence is CASSLDRHTDTQYF. In nucleotides, the CDR3 is TGTGCCAGCTCACTGGACAGGCACACAGATACGCAGTATTTT.